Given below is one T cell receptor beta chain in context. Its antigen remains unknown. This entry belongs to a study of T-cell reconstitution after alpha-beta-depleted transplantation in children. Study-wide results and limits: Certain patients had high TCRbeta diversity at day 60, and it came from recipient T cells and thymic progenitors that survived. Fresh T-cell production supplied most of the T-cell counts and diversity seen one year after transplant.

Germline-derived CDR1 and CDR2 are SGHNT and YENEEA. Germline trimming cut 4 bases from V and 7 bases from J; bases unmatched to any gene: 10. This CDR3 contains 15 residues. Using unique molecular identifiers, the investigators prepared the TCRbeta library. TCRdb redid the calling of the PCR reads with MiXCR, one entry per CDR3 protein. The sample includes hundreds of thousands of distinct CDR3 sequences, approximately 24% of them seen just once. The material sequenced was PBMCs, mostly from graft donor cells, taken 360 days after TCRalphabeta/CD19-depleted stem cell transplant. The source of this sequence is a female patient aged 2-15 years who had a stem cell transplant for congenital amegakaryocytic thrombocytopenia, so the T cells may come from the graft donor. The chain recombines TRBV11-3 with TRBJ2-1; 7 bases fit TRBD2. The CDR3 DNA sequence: TGTGCCAGCAGCTCCCTGCTAGCGGATGAGAATGAGCAGTTCTTC. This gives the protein CASSSLLADENEQFF.